Listed below are T cell receptor beta chains from one sample, sequenced in a study of blood T cell repertoires in COVID-19. Some clones are missing from TCRdb's copy, which holds only in-frame ones; the method was immunoSEQ multiplex PCR. Seen here are around 250,000 clones, about 84% observed once, and the top ten hold 9% to 15%. The specimen sequenced was peripheral blood. The receptors shown here come from a man older than 75 with acute or convalescent COVID-19. Each CDR3 is given with its conserved first and last residue. The D gene is left open where the match is weak. Part of the rows lack a size; the others show once, few, many or a class for expanded clones.

V gene	D gene	J gene	clone size	CDR3 protein	CDR3 DNA
TRBV10-1	-	TRBJ2-3	once	CASSLSPNLSSTDTQYF	TGCGCCAGCAGTCTATCCCCAAACCTTTCTAGCACAGATACGCAGTATTTT
TRBV7-9	TRBD2	TRBJ2-5	-	CASSPGRLAGSQETQYF	TGTGCCAGCAGCCCAGGCAGGTTAGCGGGCTCCCAAGAGACCCAGTACTTC
TRBV5-4	-	TRBJ1-4	-	CASSLTATNEKLFF	TGTGCCAGCAGCTTGACGGCAACTAATGAAAAACTGTTTTTT
TRBV10-1	-	TRBJ2-1	few	CASSGGLEARQFF	TGCGCCAGCAGTGGGGGACTCGAGGCAAGGCAGTTCTTC
TRBV5-6	TRBD1	TRBJ1-6	-	CASSSFTGENSPLHF	TGTGCCAGCAGCTCATTTACAGGGGAGAATTCACCCCTCCACTTT
TRBV21-1	-	TRBJ2-4	-	CASGLLAGGPVAKNIQYF	TGTGCCAGCGGCCTACTGGCGGGGGGCCCAGTAGCCAAAAACATTCAGTACTTC
TRBV6-2/TRBV6-3	-	TRBJ1-1	-	CASSYSTRGNTEAFF	TGTGCCAGCAGTTACTCGACTCGGGGGAACACTGAAGCTTTCTTT
TRBV28	TRBD1	TRBJ2-1	-	CASSPPGQGLYNEQFF	TGTGCCAGCAGTCCTCCCGGACAGGGACTCTACAATGAGCAGTTCTTC
TRBV28	-	TRBJ1-5	-	CASSLAGPLQPQHF	TGTGCCAGCAGTTTAGCAGGGCCTCTGCAGCCCCAGCATTTT
TRBV9	-	TRBJ2-1	-	CASSAISGSYNEQFF	TGTGCCAGCAGCGCGATTAGCGGTTCCTACAATGAGCAGTTCTTC
TRBV18	TRBD1	TRBJ2-1	-	CASSPGQGVNEQFF	TGTGCCAGCTCACCGGGACAGGGGGTTAATGAGCAGTTCTTC
TRBV19	-	TRBJ1-5	-	CASSIGTRGNQPQHF	TGTGCCAGTAGTATCGGGACAAGGGGCAATCAGCCCCAGCATTTT
TRBV19	-	TRBJ1-4	once	CASSIRFTTNEKLFF	TGTGCCAGTAGTATCCGTTTTACAACTAATGAAAAACTGTTTTTT